These T cell receptor beta chains were read from a single sample in a study of response to subunit inactivated influenza vaccine. TCRdb analysed the RT-PCR reads with MiXCR anew, one entry per CDR3 protein. The table includes around 480,000 distinct CDR3 sequences, around 9.9% detected once. The source was PBMCs from blood, collected roughly 48 days after vaccination. Receptor source: a man aged 50 or older who received an inactivated influenza vaccine. The CDR3 runs from the conserved cysteine through the conserved F or W. A D gene is named only where the DNA matches it firmly. Clone size is shown for a subset of rows, as once, few, many or a class of expanded clone.

v_call: TRBV28
clone_size: .
j_call: TRBJ1-4
d_call: .
cdr3_nt: TGTGCCAGCAGTTCGAACCGGGACGGAGATGAAAAACTGTTTTTT
cdr3_aa: CASSSNRDGDEKLFF

v_call: TRBV12-3/TRBV12-4
clone_size: few
j_call: TRBJ1-6
d_call: .
cdr3_nt: TGTGCCAGCAGCGACCGGGGGCGTTCACCCCTCCACTTT
cdr3_aa: CASSDRGRSPLHF

v_call: TRBV29-1
clone_size: .
j_call: TRBJ2-1
d_call: .
cdr3_nt: TGCAGCGTACTGAGGGGGGAGTCGGTCAATGAGCAGTTCTTC
cdr3_aa: CSVLRGESVNEQFF

v_call: TRBV14
clone_size: .
j_call: TRBJ2-1
d_call: .
cdr3_nt: TGTGCCAGCAGCCCGATTAGCTTTGGGAATGAGCAGTTCTTC
cdr3_aa: CASSPISFGNEQFF

v_call: TRBV7-6
clone_size: few
j_call: TRBJ2-7
d_call: TRBD1
cdr3_nt: TGTGCCAGCAGCGCACGGGACAGCTTACTCTCTTCTTCCTACGAGCAGTACTTC
cdr3_aa: CASSARDSLLSSSYEQYF

v_call: TRBV11-1
clone_size: .
j_call: TRBJ2-3
d_call: TRBD2
cdr3_nt: TGTGCCAGCAGCTTCTTCAACATAGCGGGAAAATCCGGACCTTTCACAGATACGCAGTATTTT
cdr3_aa: CASSFFNIAGKSGPFTDTQYF

v_call: TRBV12-3/TRBV12-4
clone_size: .
j_call: TRBJ2-3
d_call: .
cdr3_nt: TGTGCCAGCAGTTTAAGGGGGGGCAGGGCAGATACGCAGTATTTT
cdr3_aa: CASSLRGGRADTQYF

v_call: TRBV29-1
clone_size: many
j_call: TRBJ2-7
d_call: .
cdr3_nt: TGCAGCGTTGAAGATCGCCGTAGACTCTCCTACGAGCAGTACTTC
cdr3_aa: CSVEDRRRLSYEQYF

v_call: TRBV2
clone_size: few
j_call: TRBJ2-5
d_call: .
cdr3_nt: TGTGCCAGCAGTGTTTCGCAAGAGACCCAGTACTTC
cdr3_aa: CASSVSQETQYF

v_call: TRBV20-1
clone_size: .
j_call: TRBJ2-7
d_call: .
cdr3_nt: TGCAGTGCTAGGGGGGGCTCTGAGCAGTACTTC
cdr3_aa: CSARGGSEQYF

v_call: TRBV6-1
clone_size: few
j_call: TRBJ1-2
d_call: .
cdr3_nt: TGTGCCAGCAGCCAGAACCCTCGGGTCTATGGCTACACCTTC
cdr3_aa: CASSQNPRVYGYTF

v_call: TRBV3-1
clone_size: .
j_call: TRBJ2-7
d_call: .
cdr3_nt: TGTGCCAGCAGCCAAGATACGAACAGGGACTACGAGCAGTACTTC
cdr3_aa: CASSQDTNRDYEQYF

v_call: TRBV12-3/TRBV12-4
clone_size: .
j_call: TRBJ1-2
d_call: .
cdr3_nt: TGTGCCAGCAGTTTAAGTGTACAGATGGGCTACACCTTC
cdr3_aa: CASSLSVQMGYTF

v_call: TRBV20-1
clone_size: .
j_call: TRBJ2-1
d_call: .
cdr3_nt: TGCAGTGCTAGGGTTAACACGGAAAGCTCCTACAATGAGCAGTTCTTC
cdr3_aa: CSARVNTESSYNEQFF

v_call: TRBV4-1
clone_size: .
j_call: TRBJ2-7
d_call: TRBD1
cdr3_nt: TGCGCCAGCAGCCACCACAGGGGAGAGCAGTACTTC
cdr3_aa: CASSHHRGEQYF

v_call: TRBV7-2
clone_size: few
j_call: TRBJ2-7
d_call: .
cdr3_nt: TGTGCCAGCAGCGTGGGATGGGGGCCTCCCTCCTACGAGCAGTACTTC
cdr3_aa: CASSVGWGPPSYEQYF

v_call: TRBV4-3
clone_size: few
j_call: TRBJ1-2
d_call: TRBD1
cdr3_nt: TGCGCCAGCAGCCACGGTCTAGGACAGGGGGCTTTCGGCTACACCTTC
cdr3_aa: CASSHGLGQGAFGYTF

v_call: TRBV5-6
clone_size: many
j_call: TRBJ2-6
d_call: .
cdr3_nt: TGTGCCAGCAGCTTTTTGGCCAACGTCCTGACTTTC
cdr3_aa: CASSFLANVLTF

v_call: TRBV7-9
clone_size: many
j_call: TRBJ2-4
d_call: .
cdr3_nt: TGTGCCAGCAGCCGGGGAGAAAACATTCAGTACTTC
cdr3_aa: CASSRGENIQYF

v_call: TRBV11-2
clone_size: few
j_call: TRBJ1-4
d_call: TRBD1
cdr3_nt: TGTGCCAGCAGAAAGACAGGGGTGCCTAATGAAAAACTGTTTTTT
cdr3_aa: CASRKTGVPNEKLFF

v_call: TRBV7-9
clone_size: many
j_call: TRBJ2-1
d_call: TRBD1
cdr3_nt: TGTGCCAGCAGCTCGATACAGGGGGTATCCTACAATGAGCAGTTCTTC
cdr3_aa: CASSSIQGVSYNEQFF

v_call: TRBV20-1
clone_size: .
j_call: TRBJ2-1
d_call: .
cdr3_nt: TGCAGTGTTCTGGGGCTGGGCAATGAGCAGTTCTTC
cdr3_aa: CSVLGLGNEQFF

v_call: TRBV5-1
clone_size: many
j_call: TRBJ1-6
d_call: TRBD1
cdr3_nt: TGCGCCAGCAGCTTACAGGGGGCGAAACGCGATTCACCCCTCCACTTT
cdr3_aa: CASSLQGAKRDSPLHF

v_call: TRBV12-3/TRBV12-4
clone_size: .
j_call: TRBJ2-2
d_call: TRBD1
cdr3_nt: TGTGCCAGCAGGTCCGGGACAGGGTACAGCACCGGGGAGCTGTTTTTT
cdr3_aa: CASRSGTGYSTGELFF

v_call: TRBV20-1
clone_size: .
j_call: TRBJ2-7
d_call: TRBD2
cdr3_nt: TGCAGTGCTGCCCCGGGGGTGAGCGGGAGGTTGCTCCACGAGCAGTACTTC
cdr3_aa: CSAAPGVSGRLLHEQYF

v_call: TRBV15
clone_size: few
j_call: TRBJ1-1
d_call: .
cdr3_nt: TGTGCCACCAGCAGGGTACAGGTCTCGAACACTGAAGCTTTCTTT
cdr3_aa: CATSRVQVSNTEAFF

v_call: TRBV27
clone_size: few
j_call: TRBJ1-2
d_call: TRBD1
cdr3_nt: TGTGCCAGCAGTTTACGGGGACAGCTCAACTATGGCTACACCTTC
cdr3_aa: CASSLRGQLNYGYTF

v_call: TRBV12-3/TRBV12-4
clone_size: .
j_call: TRBJ2-5
d_call: .
cdr3_nt: TGTGCCAGCAGTTTCTCTCCGGGCGAGACCCAGTACTTC
cdr3_aa: CASSFSPGETQYF

v_call: TRBV7-8
clone_size: .
j_call: TRBJ2-5
d_call: .
cdr3_nt: TGTGCCAGCATCCCAGGGAGAGGACCGTTGGAGACCCAGTACTTC
cdr3_aa: CASIPGRGPLETQYF

v_call: TRBV20-1
clone_size: .
j_call: TRBJ2-7
d_call: .
cdr3_nt: TGCAGTGCCCTTTACTCCAGGGGAACCTACGAGCAGTACTTC
cdr3_aa: CSALYSRGTYEQYF

v_call: TRBV7-3
clone_size: many
j_call: TRBJ2-3
d_call: .
cdr3_nt: TGTGCCAGCAGCTTTACGGGTCCAGATACGCAGTATTTT
cdr3_aa: CASSFTGPDTQYF

v_call: TRBV12-3/TRBV12-4
clone_size: many
j_call: TRBJ1-4
d_call: .
cdr3_nt: TGTGCCAGCAGTTTATTTGGGGAGGAAAAACTGTTTTTT
cdr3_aa: CASSLFGEEKLFF

v_call: TRBV10-1
clone_size: few
j_call: TRBJ2-2
d_call: .
cdr3_nt: TGCGCCAGCAGTGATCGGGGGCAGGACACCGGGGAGCTGTTTTTT
cdr3_aa: CASSDRGQDTGELFF

v_call: TRBV25-1
clone_size: few
j_call: TRBJ1-1
d_call: .
cdr3_nt: TGTGCCAGCACTGAGGGGTTTGAAGCTTTCTTT
cdr3_aa: CASTEGFEAFF

v_call: TRBV5-1
clone_size: .
j_call: TRBJ2-7
d_call: .
cdr3_nt: TGCGCCAGCAGCCCCCACGTGGGCTCCTACGAGCAGTACTTC
cdr3_aa: CASSPHVGSYEQYF

v_call: TRBV28
clone_size: .
j_call: TRBJ2-7
d_call: .
cdr3_nt: TGTGCCAGCAGTTCCGACCCGGGGCTTCTCCGCCACGAGCAGTACTTC
cdr3_aa: CASSSDPGLLRHEQYF

v_call: TRBV11-2
clone_size: .
j_call: TRBJ2-3
d_call: .
cdr3_nt: TGTGCCAGCAGCTCCGGGCTGGATACGCAGTATTTT
cdr3_aa: CASSSGLDTQYF

v_call: TRBV20-1
clone_size: .
j_call: TRBJ2-7
d_call: TRBD2
cdr3_nt: TGCAGTGCTAGAGATTCCCGGACTAGCGCCGCCTACGAGCAGTACTTC
cdr3_aa: CSARDSRTSAAYEQYF

v_call: TRBV6-5
clone_size: many
j_call: TRBJ1-2
d_call: TRBD1
cdr3_nt: TGTGCCAGCAGTTCAAGGGGGCTGAATGGCTACACCTTC
cdr3_aa: CASSSRGLNGYTF

v_call: TRBV20-1
clone_size: few
j_call: TRBJ1-2
d_call: .
cdr3_nt: TGCAGTGCTATTTTTAATGGCTACACCTTC
cdr3_aa: CSAIFNGYTF

v_call: TRBV15
clone_size: .
j_call: TRBJ2-5
d_call: .
cdr3_nt: TGTGCCACCAGCAGAAGGGGGTCCGTAGAGACCCAGTACTTC
cdr3_aa: CATSRRGSVETQYF

v_call: TRBV7-9
clone_size: .
j_call: TRBJ2-1
d_call: .
cdr3_nt: TGTGCCAGCAGCTTTGAACGGAGCTCCTACAATGAGCAGTTCTTC
cdr3_aa: CASSFERSSYNEQFF

v_call: TRBV4-1
clone_size: few
j_call: TRBJ1-2
d_call: TRBD1
cdr3_nt: TGCGCCAGCAGCCAAGATCCAGGGGGCTATGGCTACACCTTC
cdr3_aa: CASSQDPGGYGYTF

v_call: TRBV24-1
clone_size: .
j_call: TRBJ2-7
d_call: .
cdr3_nt: TGTGCCACCAGTGATTTGCTCGGGCCAGGGACCTACGAGCAGTACTTC
cdr3_aa: CATSDLLGPGTYEQYF

v_call: TRBV20-1
clone_size: many
j_call: TRBJ2-4
d_call: .
cdr3_nt: TGCAGTGCAGCGAGTCGAGCCAAAAACATTCAGTACTTC
cdr3_aa: CSAASRAKNIQYF

v_call: TRBV5-1
clone_size: few
j_call: TRBJ2-3
d_call: TRBD2
cdr3_nt: TGCGCCAGCAGACTAGCGGGGGGGCCCCCAGATACGCAGTATTTT
cdr3_aa: CASRLAGGPPDTQYF

v_call: TRBV12-3/TRBV12-4
clone_size: few
j_call: TRBJ1-2
d_call: .
cdr3_nt: TGTGCCAGCAGTCTCACAGGGTCGTTGTATGGCTACACCTTC
cdr3_aa: CASSLTGSLYGYTF

v_call: TRBV6-1
clone_size: .
j_call: TRBJ2-2
d_call: .
cdr3_nt: TGTGCCAGCAAAAAGACAGGAACAAACACCGGGGAGCTGTTTTTT
cdr3_aa: CASKKTGTNTGELFF

v_call: TRBV4-3
clone_size: .
j_call: TRBJ2-1
d_call: TRBD1
cdr3_nt: TGCGCCAGCAGCCAAGGTCGAGGGGGACAGGGTATTTCCGATGAGCAGTTCTTC
cdr3_aa: CASSQGRGGQGISDEQFF

v_call: TRBV11-2
clone_size: .
j_call: TRBJ1-2
d_call: .
cdr3_nt: TGTGCCAGCAGCACCCCACGGGGTGGGTGGGAAAATGGCTACACCTTC
cdr3_aa: CASSTPRGGWENGYTF

v_call: TRBV6-1
clone_size: few
j_call: TRBJ2-5
d_call: TRBD1
cdr3_nt: TGTGCCAGCACCCGGACAGGGTTTTCCCAAGAGACCCAGTACTTC
cdr3_aa: CASTRTGFSQETQYF

v_call: TRBV5-6
clone_size: few
j_call: TRBJ2-5
d_call: .
cdr3_nt: TGTGCCAGCAGGGAGAGCTTCGGGACCCCCCGCATCCAAGAGACCCAGTACTTC
cdr3_aa: CASRESFGTPRIQETQYF

v_call: TRBV20-1
clone_size: few
j_call: TRBJ2-2
d_call: .
cdr3_nt: TGCAGTGCTAGCCCCCGGACGAGCACCGGGGAGCTGTTTTTT
cdr3_aa: CSASPRTSTGELFF

v_call: TRBV20-1
clone_size: many
j_call: TRBJ2-1
d_call: TRBD1
cdr3_nt: TGCAGTGCTATTACCGGGACAGGGCTCGGTAATGAGCAGTTCTTC
cdr3_aa: CSAITGTGLGNEQFF

v_call: TRBV29-1
clone_size: many
j_call: TRBJ2-5
d_call: .
cdr3_nt: TGCAGCGTTGGGTACCGACCTGGGGAGACCCAGTACTTC
cdr3_aa: CSVGYRPGETQYF

v_call: TRBV7-2
clone_size: many
j_call: TRBJ2-7
d_call: .
cdr3_nt: TGTGCCAGCAGCTCGCCCCGATTGGCTAGCATTGCCTACGAGCAGTACTTC
cdr3_aa: CASSSPRLASIAYEQYF

v_call: TRBV7-2
clone_size: .
j_call: TRBJ2-3
d_call: .
cdr3_nt: TGTGCCAGCAGCCCCGAGGTGAGCCAAGCTGGCACAGATACGCAGTATTTT
cdr3_aa: CASSPEVSQAGTDTQYF

v_call: TRBV5-6
clone_size: few
j_call: TRBJ1-5
d_call: .
cdr3_nt: TGTGCCAGCAGCTTGTACGGAAATAGCAATCAGCCCCAGCATTTT
cdr3_aa: CASSLYGNSNQPQHF